This TCR beta chain derives from a study of OX40 agonist ivuxolimab in advanced cancers. The overall study: It was ivuxolimab, an agonistic anti-OX40 (CD134) antibody, that patients were treated with.

Assay used: immunoSEQ multiplex PCR; TCRdb lists only in-frame clones, some missing. The sample shows around 69,000 clones, 83% of them seen only once. This CDR3 region has 12 residues. The V end was cut by 3 bases, the J end by 0 bases, with 1 base between. Germline CDR1 is SNHLY and CDR2 is FYNNEI. Overall study findings and caveats: Partial responders treated at 0.1-3.0 mg/kg exhibited clonal expansion among the lowest measured. Dosing at 0.1 to 3.0 mg/kg was accompanied by clonal expansion of CD4+ and CD8+ blood T cells by week 6. Nonresponders included some who also had low normalized T-cell clonal expansion.

A remark on this clone: Its antigen is still unknown.

The sample consisted of CD4+ or CD8+ T cells sorted from blood, taken in a trial of the OX40 agonist ivuxolimab. The chain couples TRBV2 to TRBJ2-3; the D is unclear. This TCR was recovered from an adult with an advanced solid tumor such as melanoma, head and neck, liver or kidney cancer. The CDR3 reads CASSDSTDTQYF. In DNA, the CDR3 is TGTGCCAGCAGTGACAGCACAGATACGCAGTATTTT.